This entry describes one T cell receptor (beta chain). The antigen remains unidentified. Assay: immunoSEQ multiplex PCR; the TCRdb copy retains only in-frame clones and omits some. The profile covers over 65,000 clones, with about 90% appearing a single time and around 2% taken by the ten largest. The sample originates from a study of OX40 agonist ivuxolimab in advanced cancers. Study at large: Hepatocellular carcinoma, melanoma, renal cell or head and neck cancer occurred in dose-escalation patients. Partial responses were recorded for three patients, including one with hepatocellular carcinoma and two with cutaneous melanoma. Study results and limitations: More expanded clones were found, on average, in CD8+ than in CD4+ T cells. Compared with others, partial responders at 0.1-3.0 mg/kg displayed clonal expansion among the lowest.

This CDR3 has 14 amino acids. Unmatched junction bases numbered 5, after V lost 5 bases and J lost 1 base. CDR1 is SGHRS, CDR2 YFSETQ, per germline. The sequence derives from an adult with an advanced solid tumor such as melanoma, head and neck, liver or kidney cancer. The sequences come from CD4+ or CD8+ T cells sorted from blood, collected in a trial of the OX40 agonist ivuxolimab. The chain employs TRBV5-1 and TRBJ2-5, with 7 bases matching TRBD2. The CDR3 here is CASSSGGTQETQYF. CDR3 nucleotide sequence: TGCGCCAGCAGTTCCGGGGGGACCCAAGAGACCCAGTACTTC.